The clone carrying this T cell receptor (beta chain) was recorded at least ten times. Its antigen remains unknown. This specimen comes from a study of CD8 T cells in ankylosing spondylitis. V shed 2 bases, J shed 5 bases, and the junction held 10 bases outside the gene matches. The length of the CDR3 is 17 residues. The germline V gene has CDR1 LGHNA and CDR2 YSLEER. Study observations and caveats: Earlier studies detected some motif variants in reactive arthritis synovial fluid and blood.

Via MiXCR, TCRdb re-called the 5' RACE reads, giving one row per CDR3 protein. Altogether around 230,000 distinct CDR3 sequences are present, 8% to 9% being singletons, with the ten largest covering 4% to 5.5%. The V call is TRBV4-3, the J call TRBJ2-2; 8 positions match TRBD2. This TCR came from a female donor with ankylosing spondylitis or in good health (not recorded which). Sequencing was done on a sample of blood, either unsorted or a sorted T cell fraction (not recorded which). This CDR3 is CASSQYSGLGVTGELFF. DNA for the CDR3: TGCGCCAGCAGCCAATATTCGGGACTAGGAGTGACCGGGGAGCTGTTTTTT.